This T cell receptor beta chain comes out of a study of shared clonotypes between healthy human individuals. Points from the study as a whole: Tissues were not sampled, only blood, and their repertoires likely differ.

Details on this clone: Its antigen is not known. Other DNA sequences in the sample encode the same CDR3.

Germline V gives CDR1 SQVTM, CDR2 ANQGSEA. The CDR3 covers 11 residues. The V gene lost 3 bases and the J gene lost 3 bases, with 5 bases spanning the gap. Libraries were prepared by immunoSEQ multiplex PCR; TCRdb keeps only in-frame clonotypes and omits some of them. This sample has over a million clones, with about 80% found just once. The sequencing input was memory CD4+ T cells from PBMCs. As for subset: CD45RA-negative fraction. This sequence joins TRBV29-1 and TRBJ2-5; D may be TRBD1 (5 bases). This TCR derives from a man aged 18-30 years in good health. Some clones in this sample may be carry-over from other donors' samples. The CDR3 coding sequence is TGCAGCGTTGACAGGGAAGAGACCCAGTACTTC. Residues: CSVDREETQYF.